A single sample is the source of the 26 T cell receptor beta chains below, sequenced in a study of cytomegalovirus exposure and HLA in healthy donors. Use of 60 Vbeta and 13 Jbeta primers characterized the PCR. The method was immunoSEQ multiplex PCR; TCRdb's version includes in-frame clones alone and lacks a portion of them. The data show roughly 100,000 clones, roughly four fifths seen once. The sample comprised PBMCs. The receptor set was obtained from a middle-aged man in good health and CMV-seronegative.

The chain employs TRBV5-5 and TRBJ1-2, with a weak D call TRBD1 (5 bases). The CDR3 is made up of 16 amino acids. The germline V and J ends were trimmed by 2 bases and 0 bases, with 14 bases remaining between them. Germline CDR1 and CDR2: SGHKS and YYEKEE (reference sequence). The DNA of the CDR3 is TGTGCCAGCAGCTTATCCGGGCCGACAGCTAACTATGGCTACACCTTC. Its protein is CASSLSGPTANYGYTF.

The V and J genes are TRBV5-6 and TRBJ1-6; D is possibly TRBD1 (5 bases). Germline V gene sequence: CDR1 SGHDT, CDR2 YYEEEE. The V end lost 2 bases, the J end lost 7 bases, and 7 bases lay between the germline ends. CDR3 length: 13 amino acids. CDR3 nucleotides: TGTGCCAGCAGCTTCGACAGAAATTCACCCCTCCACTTT. Its translation is CASSFDRNSPLHF.

This sequence joins TRBV27 and TRBJ2-1; 8 bases fit TRBD2. V shed 9 bases, J shed 9 bases, and the junction held 4 bases outside the gene matches. This CDR3 has 11 residues. Germline CDR1 is MNHEY and CDR2 is SMNVEV (reference sequence). CDR3 residues: CASLAGTEQFF. The CDR3 coding sequence is TGTGCCAGTTTAGCGGGAACTGAGCAGTTCTTC.

The gene calls are TRBV5-1 and TRBJ1-3, with 7 bases lining up with TRBD1. The CDR3 contains 16 residues. CDR1 SGHRS and CDR2 YFSETQ come from the germline V gene. J gave up 0 bases and V 0 bases, and 3 bases lay outside the gene matches. The CDR3 DNA reads as TGCGCCAGCAGCTTGGGGGACAGCAGCTCTGGAAACACCATATATTTT. Translation gives CASSLGDSSSGNTIYF.

J is TRBJ1-1 and V is TRBV5-6; D gene unclear. V lost 0 bases and J 0 bases, leaving 9 bases between the germline ends. CDR1 and CDR2 (germline): SGHDT, YYEEEE. This CDR3 has 15 amino acids. CDR3 region: CASSLVSRLNTEAFF. The CDR3 DNA sequence: TGTGCCAGCAGCTTGGTATCCCGTCTGAACACTGAAGCTTTCTTT. Together with reference TRBV5-6 and TRBJ1-1, the CDR3 gives the full variable domain: DAGVTQSPTHLIKTRGQQVTLRCSPKSGHDTVSWYQQALGQGPQFIFQYYEEEERQRGNFPDRFSGHQFPNYSSELNVNALLLGDSALYLCASSLVSRLNTEAFFGQGTRLTVV.

This sequence joins TRBV14 and TRBJ2-3, with 10 bases lining up with TRBD2. The CDR3 is made up of 17 amino acids. V was pared by 3 bases and J by 5 bases, with 11 bases of the junction left unmatched. Germline-derived CDR1 and CDR2 are SGHDN and FVKESK. The CDR3 nucleotides read TGTGCCAGCAGCCATCTCAGCGGGGGGGCCTGGGGAGATACGCAGTATTTT. It codes for CASSHLSGGAWGDTQYF. Filled out from reference TRBV14 and TRBJ2-3, the complete variable domain reads EAGVTQFPSHSVIEKGQTVTLRCDPISGHDNLYWYRRVMGKEIKFLLHFVKESKQDESGMPNNRFLAERTGGTYSTLKVQPAELEDSGVYFCASSHLSGGAWGDTQYFGPGTRLTVL.

The rearrangement joins TRBV7-6 to TRBJ1-3; 7 bases are shared with TRBD1. The V gene's germline CDR1 is SGHVS and CDR2 FNYEAQ. The CDR3 spans 12 residues. V lost 2 bases to trimming and J lost 8 bases; unmatched junction nucleotides: 0. The CDR3 region is CASSLTGDTIYF. Here the CDR3 DNA reads TGTGCCAGCAGCTTAACAGGGGACACCATATATTTT.

V and J are TRBV14 and TRBJ2-1; perhaps TRBD1 as D (6 bases). The length of the CDR3 is 15 residues. CDR1 SGHDN and CDR2 FVKESK come from the germline V gene. Trimming cost V 3 bases and J 4 bases, with 13 bases left between them. The CDR3 coding sequence is TGTGCCAGCAGCCACGGGACACAAAGTTACAATGAGCAGTTCTTC. It is translated as CASSHGTQSYNEQFF.

In DNA form, the CDR3 reads TGTGCCAGCAGCAGCGGGGAGGGAATGAGCGAGCAGTACGTC. Translating it yields CASSSGEGMSEQYV. V is TRBV6-6 and J is TRBJ2-7; 7 bases are a match to TRBD2. This CDR3 has 14 residues. Germline loops: CDR1 MNHNY, CDR2 SVGAGI (reference sequence). With V trimmed by 6 bases and J by 6 bases, 11 bases remained unmatched.

The J gene is TRBJ2-3, the V gene TRBV7-9, with D unclear. Germline-derived CDR1 and CDR2 are SEHNR and FQNEAQ (reference sequence). V was clipped by 5 bases and J by 2 bases, with 17 bases between them. CDR3 length: 16 residues. The CDR3 here is CASSLTLSIITDTQYF. CDR3 in DNA: TGTGCCAGCAGCCTTACTTTGTCGATAATCACAGATACGCAGTATTTT.

The chain recombines TRBV30 with TRBJ2-3; D is perhaps TRBD1 (5 bases). Germline CDR1 is GTSNPN and CDR2 is SVGIG (reference sequence). V lost 4 bases and J 11 bases, leaving 16 bases between the germline ends. The CDR3 runs 12 residues. The CDR3 protein is CAWTTGRAEQYF. The CDR3 DNA follows: TGTGCCTGGACCACAGGCCGGGCTGAGCAGTATTTT.

This rearrangement joins TRBV5-5 to TRBJ2-7, with D possibly TRBD1 on 5 matching bases. The CDR3 has 14 residues. Germline lookup yields CDR1 SGHKS and CDR2 YYEKEE (reference sequence). Trimming stripped 0 bases from V and 1 base from J, with 8 bases between. CDR3 protein: CASSLGGTSYEQYV. As DNA, the CDR3 is TGTGCCAGCAGCTTGGGGGGCACGTCCTACGAGCAGTACGTC.

This clone occurred once. The CDR3 loop is CASSLVAGAFNEQFF. CDR3 bases: TGTGCCAGCAGCTTAGTTGCGGGGGCGTTCAATGAGCAGTTCTTC. The chain uses TRBV7-6 and TRBJ2-1; possible D gene TRBD2, 7 bases. CDR3 size: 15 residues. Germline assignment: CDR1 SGHVS and CDR2 FNYEAQ. V lost 1 base and J 6 bases, leaving 13 bases between the germline ends.

This clone was counted only a few times. The rearrangement links TRBV30 to TRBJ1-6, with D perhaps matching TRBD1 (5 bases). The germline V and J ends were trimmed by 0 bases and 3 bases, with 12 bases remaining between them. CDR1 is GTSNPN and CDR2 is SVGIG in the germline V gene (reference sequence). This CDR3 is built from 16 residues. The chain's CDR3 is CAWSVLRTHYNSPLHF. The CDR3 DNA reads as TGTGCCTGGAGTGTACTAAGGACACACTATAATTCACCCCTCCACTTT.

The chain uses TRBV6-5 and TRBJ1-1; D possibly corresponds to TRBD1 (6 bases). Germline-derived CDR1 and CDR2 are MNHEY and SVGAGI. This CDR3 contains 14 residues. V lost 0 bases to trimming and J lost 4 bases, with 9 bases between them. The CDR3: CASSYSTGGTEAFF. The CDR3 DNA reads TGTGCCAGCAGTTACTCGACAGGAGGCACTGAAGCTTTCTTT.

The chain employs TRBV19 and TRBJ1-5; no definite D call. V shed 0 bases and J shed 3 bases, with 9 bases lying between them. The CDR3 has 15 amino acids. Germline CDR1 reads LNHDA; CDR2 reads SQIVND (reference sequence). The CDR3 DNA reads as TGTGCCAGTAGTATAGACGGGGTCTCCAATCAGCCCCAGCATTTT. It is translated as CASSIDGVSNQPQHF.

This clone was seen just once. The V gene is TRBV6-1, the J gene TRBJ1-2; D may be TRBD1 (5 bases). The V gene lost 6 bases and the J gene lost 5 bases, with 13 bases spanning the gap. CDR1 is MNHNS and CDR2 is SASEGT in the germline V gene. The CDR3 totals 13 residues. The CDR3 DNA sequence: TGTGCCAGCAGGAGGACATTGGATTATGGCTACACCTTC. Translation: CASRRTLDYGYTF.

The chain carries TRBV11-1 and TRBJ2-5; a possible D gene is TRBD2 (6 bases). Germline CDR1 SGHAT, CDR2 FQDESV (reference sequence). The CDR3 is made up of 17 amino acids. The germline V and J ends were trimmed by 2 bases and 5 bases, with 21 bases remaining between them. The CDR3 DNA is TGTGCCAGCAGCTTACCCTTTCGACACGGAGGGACTGAGACCCAGTACTTC. Translating it yields CASSLPFRHGGTETQYF.

This sequence joins TRBV5-8 and TRBJ2-7; 7 bases agree with TRBD1. The CDR3 is 13 residues long. CDR1 and CDR2 from the germline V gene are SGHTS and YDEGEE. Germline trimming cut 4 bases from V and 2 bases from J; bases unmatched to any gene: 3. The CDR3 sequence is CASSPGGTYEQYF. CDR3 nucleotides: TGTGCCAGCAGCCCAGGGGGAACCTACGAGCAGTACTTC.

The genes are TRBV2 and TRBJ2-5, with D maybe TRBD1 (5 bases). Trimming removed 8 bases from V and 1 base from J, with 5 bases in between. CDR1 SNHLY and CDR2 FYNNEI come from the germline V gene. There are 11 residues in the CDR3. In DNA form, the CDR3 reads TGTGCCAGCGGGGCCCAAGAGACCCAGTACTTC. Protein sequence: CASGAQETQYF.

The V gene is TRBV2, the J gene TRBJ2-3; no reliable D call. Trimming took 5 bases from V and 5 from J, leaving 8 bases between them. The CDR3 totals 12 residues. Germline-derived CDR1 and CDR2 are SNHLY and FYNNEI. The CDR3 protein is CASSPSGDTQYF. The CDR3 DNA reads TGTGCCAGCAGTCCTTCAGGAGATACGCAGTATTTT.

V and J are TRBV7-6 and TRBJ2-7, with 11 bases fitting TRBD2. The V and J ends lost 5 bases and 5 bases, in that order; junction bases with no gene match: 14. The CDR3 is made up of 17 amino acids. Germline loops: CDR1 SGHVS, CDR2 FNYEAQ. CDR3 residues: CASSLLAGGRSNDEQYF. The CDR3 bases are TGTGCCAGCAGCCTCTTAGCGGGGGGGAGGAGCAACGACGAGCAGTACTTC.

The gene calls are TRBV6-1 and TRBJ2-1; 7 bases are a match to TRBD1. CDR1 and CDR2 from the germline V gene are MNHNS and SASEGT. The CDR3 extends over 14 amino acids. V shed 4 bases and J 12 bases; nucleotides not matched to a gene: 12. The CDR3 nucleotides are TGTGCCAGCAGTGGGAGAGTGGGACAGCTCAGGCAGTTCTTC. Protein product: CASSGRVGQLRQFF.

The rearrangement links TRBV7-9 to TRBJ1-1, with TRBD1 as a possible D gene (6 bases). Trimming cost V 5 bases and J 4 bases, with 11 bases left between them. CDR3 length: 13 residues. Germline loops: CDR1 SEHNR, CDR2 FQNEAQ (reference sequence). The CDR3 protein is CASSLQGTTEAFF. For the CDR3, the DNA is TGTGCCAGCAGCCTACAGGGAACCACTGAAGCTTTCTTT. The full variable domain, in which reference TRBV7-9 and TRBJ1-1 provide the parts outside the CDR3, is DTGVSQNPRHKITKRGQNVTFRCDPISEHNRLYWYRQTLGQGPEFLTYFQNEAQLEKSRLLSDRFSAERPKGSFSTLEIQRTEQGDSAMYLCASSLQGTTEAFFGQGTRLTVV.

V usage is TRBV5-4 and J usage is TRBJ1-1, with D possibly TRBD1 on 5 matching bases. V was clipped by 4 bases and J by 1 base, with 14 bases between them. Per germline, CDR1 SGHNT and CDR2 YYREEE (reference sequence). The CDR3 is 15 amino acids. The CDR3 loop reads CASSPRAGGNTEAFF. The CDR3 DNA follows: TGTGCCAGCAGCCCAAGGGCGGGGGGGAACACTGAAGCTTTCTTT.

This chain connects TRBV5-6 to TRBJ1-3, with TRBD1 as a possible D gene (6 bases). Germline loops: CDR1 SGHDT, CDR2 YYEEEE. V lost 4 bases to trimming and J lost 7 bases, with 12 bases between them. This CDR3 is built from 13 residues. CDR3: CASSPWTVNTIYF. The CDR3, as DNA: TGTGCCAGCAGCCCCTGGACAGTGAACACCATATATTTT.